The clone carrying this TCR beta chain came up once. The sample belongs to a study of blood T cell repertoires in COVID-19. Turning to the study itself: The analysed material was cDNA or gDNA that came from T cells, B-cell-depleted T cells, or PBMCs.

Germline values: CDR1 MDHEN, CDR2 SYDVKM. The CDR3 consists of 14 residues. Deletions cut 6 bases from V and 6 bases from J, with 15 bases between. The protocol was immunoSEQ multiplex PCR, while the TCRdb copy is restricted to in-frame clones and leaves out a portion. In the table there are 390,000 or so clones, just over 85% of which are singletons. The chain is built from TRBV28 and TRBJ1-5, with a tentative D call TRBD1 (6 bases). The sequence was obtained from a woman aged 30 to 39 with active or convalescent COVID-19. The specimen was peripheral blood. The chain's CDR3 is CASRLQGTAQPQHF. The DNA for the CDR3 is TGTGCCAGCAGATTACAGGGAACAGCTCAGCCCCAGCATTTT.